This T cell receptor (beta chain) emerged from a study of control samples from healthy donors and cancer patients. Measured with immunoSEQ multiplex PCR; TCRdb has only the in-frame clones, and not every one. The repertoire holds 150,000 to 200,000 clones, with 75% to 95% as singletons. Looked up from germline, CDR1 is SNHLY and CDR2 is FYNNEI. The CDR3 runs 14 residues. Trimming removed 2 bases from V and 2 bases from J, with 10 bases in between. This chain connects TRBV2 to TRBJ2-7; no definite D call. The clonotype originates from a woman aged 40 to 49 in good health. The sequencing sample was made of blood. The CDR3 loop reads CASSEPASPYEQYF. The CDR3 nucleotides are TGTGCCAGCAGTGAACCCGCATCTCCCTACGAGCAGTACTTC.